A selection of T cell receptor beta chains follows, all from one sample in a study of post-analysis software for immune sequencing data. Each CDR3 protein gets one entry after TCRdb re-called the PCR reads with MiXCR. The sample consists of hundreds of thousands of distinct CDR3 sequences, roughly 50% of them appearing once. Sample: blood. Receptors were obtained from a girl aged 10 to 17 with multiple sclerosis. Both conserved end residues are part of each CDR3. The D gene is left open where the match is weak. Some rows mark clone size as missing; the rest say once, few, many or name a class of expanded clone.

v_call	d_call	j_call	clone_size	cdr3_aa
TRBV5-1	NA	TRBJ2-7	NA	CASSLKQILANPYEQYF
TRBV29-1	NA	TRBJ2-7	few	CSVTSVSYEQYF
TRBV7-2	TRBD2	NA	few	CASSLRGGPSSYNEQYF
TRBV11-2	TRBD2	TRBJ2-3	NA	CASSAIAGGTDTQYF
TRBV29-1	NA	TRBJ2-7	NA	CSVEDPQRTGYEQYF
TRBV10-3	NA	TRBJ2-3	few	CAISPGLLRTDTQYF
TRBV20-1	NA	TRBJ2-3	few	CSATRGADTQYF
TRBV18	NA	TRBJ2-7	NA	CASSPPVPGQIEQYF
TRBV20-1	TRBD2	TRBJ2-1	NA	CSARLAGGPAYNEQFF
TRBV5-1	NA	TRBJ2-1	NA	CASSLVLDSVEQFF
TRBV20-1	TRBD2	TRBJ2-1	NA	CSAFHTLAGGRNEQFF
TRBV15	TRBD2	TRBJ2-1	NA	CATTPTSGVDEQFF
TRBV20-1	TRBD1	TRBJ1-2	NA	CSARLQGGNGGYGYTF
TRBV10-1	NA	TRBJ1-2	few	CASSESGGYGYTF
TRBV20-1	NA	TRBJ2-7	few	CSARTGNSYEQYF
TRBV7-2	NA	TRBJ1-2	NA	CASSLGRSYYGYTF
TRBV7-9	TRBD1	TRBJ2-5	NA	CASSSPDREETQYF
TRBV20-1	NA	TRBJ2-1	NA	CSASYANRGFYNEQFF
TRBV3-1	TRBD1	NA	NA	CASSDRDRGREQYF
TRBV2	TRBD2	TRBJ2-5	few	CASSEAPGLAGVSFETQYF
TRBV27	NA	TRBJ2-4	NA	CASSPNRGLAKNIQYF
TRBV29-1	TRBD2	TRBJ2-1	few	CSVGPLASGSFSEQFF
TRBV29-1	NA	TRBJ1-1	NA	CSANGGTEAFF
TRBV25-1	TRBD1	NA	few	CASSEYKGARYEQYF
TRBV12-3/TRBV12-4	NA	TRBJ2-7	few	CASSRSIQIYEQYF
TRBV18	NA	TRBJ2-1	NA	CASSPRGEIGEQFF
TRBV3-1	NA	TRBJ2-1	NA	CASSQVRDFSYNEQFF
TRBV20-1	TRBD1	TRBJ2-3	NA	CSARDGQGPYSSTDTQYF
TRBV4-1	NA	TRBJ2-3	NA	CASSQAPTADTQYF
TRBV5-1	NA	TRBJ1-2	NA	CASSLVNGNGGYTF
TRBV20-1	NA	TRBJ1-2	few	CSARAQGSHYGYTF
TRBV12-3/TRBV12-4	TRBD2	TRBJ2-7	few	CASSKGLAGNRPPYEQYF
TRBV6-6	TRBD2	TRBJ2-7	few	CASSYSAGLAAYEQYF
TRBV20-1	NA	TRBJ2-7	once	CSARDIDASPLTSYEQYF
TRBV11-2	NA	TRBJ2-6	NA	CAGSLVARAGANVLTF
TRBV27	NA	TRBJ2-7	NA	CASSSAPYEQYF
TRBV7-6	NA	TRBJ2-3	NA	CASSLQWGDTQYF
TRBV6-5	NA	TRBJ1-1	NA	CASSYSFSRARATEAFF